Described below is a single T cell receptor beta chain sequence and its context. The record originates from a study of CD8 T cells in Susac syndrome. Roughly 0.45 to 1 ug RNA was reverse transcribed with random hexamers. Each CDR3 protein is one row after TCRdb ran MiXCR on the immunoSEQ multiplex PCR reads. The sample includes over 150,000 distinct CDR3 sequences, 85% to 95% of them seen just once. Trimming took off 0 bases at V and 4 bases at J, with 15 bases between the two ends. CDR1 is GTSNPN and CDR2 is SVGIG in the germline V gene (reference sequence). The CDR3 has 15 residues. This TCR was sampled from a human donor with Susac syndrome. The V and J genes are TRBV30 and TRBJ1-1, with D uncertain. Sequenced: CD4+ T cells from PBMCs. The CDR3 loop reads CAWSVPTIDRTEAFF. CDR3 DNA sequence: TGTGCCTGGAGTGTACCGACCATCGACCGCACTGAAGCTTTCTTT. The full variable domain, rest sourced from reference TRBV30 and TRBJ1-1, is SQTIHQWPATLVQPVGSPLSLECTVEGTSNPNLYWYRQAAGRGLQLLFYSVGIGQISSEVPQNLSASRPQDRQFILSSKKLLLSDSGFYLCAWSVPTIDRTEAFFGQGTRLTVV.